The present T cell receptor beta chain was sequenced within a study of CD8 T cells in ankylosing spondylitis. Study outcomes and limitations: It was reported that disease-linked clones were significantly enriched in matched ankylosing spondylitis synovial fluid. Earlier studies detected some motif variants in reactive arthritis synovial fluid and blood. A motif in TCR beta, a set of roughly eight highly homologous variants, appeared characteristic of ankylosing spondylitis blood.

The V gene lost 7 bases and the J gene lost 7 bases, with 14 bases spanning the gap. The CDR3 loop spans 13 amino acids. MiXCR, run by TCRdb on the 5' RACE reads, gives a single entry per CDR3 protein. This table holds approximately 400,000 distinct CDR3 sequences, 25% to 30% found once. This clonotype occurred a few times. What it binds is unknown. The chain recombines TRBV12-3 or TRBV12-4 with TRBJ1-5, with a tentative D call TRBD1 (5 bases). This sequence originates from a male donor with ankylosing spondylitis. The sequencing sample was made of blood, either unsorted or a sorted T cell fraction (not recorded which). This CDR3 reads CASTRGIEQPQHF. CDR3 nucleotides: TGTGCCAGCACCCGGGGCATTGAACAGCCCCAGCATTTT.